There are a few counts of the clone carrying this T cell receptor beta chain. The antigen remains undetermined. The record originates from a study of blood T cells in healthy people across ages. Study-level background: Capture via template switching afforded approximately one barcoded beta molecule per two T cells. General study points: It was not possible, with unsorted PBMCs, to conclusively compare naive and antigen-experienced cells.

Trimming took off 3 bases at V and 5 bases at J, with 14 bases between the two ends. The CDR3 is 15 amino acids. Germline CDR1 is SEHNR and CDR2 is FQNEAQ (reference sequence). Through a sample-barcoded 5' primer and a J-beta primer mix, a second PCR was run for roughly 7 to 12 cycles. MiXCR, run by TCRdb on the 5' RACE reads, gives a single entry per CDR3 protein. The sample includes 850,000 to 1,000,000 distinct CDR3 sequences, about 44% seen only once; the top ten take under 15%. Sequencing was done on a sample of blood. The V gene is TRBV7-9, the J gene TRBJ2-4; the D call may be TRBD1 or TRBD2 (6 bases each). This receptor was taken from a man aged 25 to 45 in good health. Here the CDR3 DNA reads TGTGCCAGCAGCTTCCTCCGGGGGCGCGAAAACATTCAGTACTTC. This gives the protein CASSFLRGRENIQYF. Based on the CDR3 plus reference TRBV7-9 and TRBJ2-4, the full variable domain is DTGVSQNPRHKITKRGQNVTFRCDPISEHNRLYWYRQTLGQGPEFLTYFQNEAQLEKSRLLSDRFSAERPKGSFSTLEIQRTEQGDSAMYLCASSFLRGRENIQYFGAGTRLSVL.